This TCR beta chain was profiled in a study of T cells in women clearing cervical HPV infection. Turning to the study itself: HLA type stays a possible confounder, typing being limited.

Looked up from germline, CDR1 is KGHSH and CDR2 is LQKENI. CDR3 length: 15 amino acids. Profiling relied on immunoSEQ multiplex PCR, and the TCRdb table lists in-frame clones only, not all of them. The sample shows about 26,000 clones, and 11% sits with its ten largest clones. Study-wide findings and caveats: TRBV6-7 abundance was lower in cases than controls (roughly 0.12% versus 0.15%).

Comments on this clone: Its antigen is still unknown. The read ends 3 residues before the CDR3 terminus; that terminus is restored from the germline J gene.

The sequence derives from a woman between 18 and 69 years old with a cervical HPV16 infection that either progressed to CIN3+ or cleared (not recorded which). The V call is TRBV18, the J call TRBJ1-5; TRBD1 might be the D (5 bases). Specimen: blood buffy coat. The DNA read from the CDR3 is TGTGCCAGCTCACCACTGTCTAGCGAGACAGATCCC. It translates to CASSPLSSETDP. In full, the CDR3 reads CASSPLSSETDPQHF.